This entry is about one TCR beta chain. Antigen specificity is unknown. TCRdb recomputed calls from the reads with MiXCR, one row per CDR3 protein. The profile shows under 300,000 distinct CDR3 sequences, about 18% of them singletons. The data belong to a study of T cell repertoires in cytomegalovirus infection. About the research overall: Based on public TCR beta signatures, there were indications of CMV infection and of a matching HLA type.

Findings and caveats of the study: Predominance within the ex vivo response was attributable to HLA-C-restricted CMV-specific TCR beta clonotypes. Cumulative frequency (of public TCR beta family members) identified carriers of CMV plus the relevant HLA.

This sequence was found in a human donor in good health (CMV status not recorded). Some clones in this sample may be carry-over from other donors' samples. The source material was CD8+ T cells from PBMCs.

The CDR3 region has the DNA TGCAGTGCTCACGTCCGGGGGCGTTTAGAGACCCAGTACTTC. Its protein is CSAHVRGRLETQYF. The V gene is TRBV20-1, the J gene TRBJ2-5; D tentatively fits TRBD1 or TRBD2 (6 bases each). Germline V gene lookup returns CDR1 DFQATT and CDR2 SNEGSKA (reference sequence). V was trimmed by 5 bases and J by 4 bases, leaving 17 bases between them. The CDR3 is 14 amino acids.